A selection of T cell receptor beta chains follows, all from one sample in a study of T-cell memory formation after mild COVID-19. TCRdb passed the 5' RACE reads through MiXCR, listing each CDR3 protein once. This repertoire shows 150,000 to 200,000 distinct CDR3 sequences, around 10% found once; its top ten account for 3% to 4%. The sequencing input was PBMCs or a T cell subset sorted from them (not recorded which). These receptors were obtained from a man aged 18-30 years who had mild COVID-19 (a few samples of this study predate the infection). Cell type and time point are not known. Each CDR3 is given with its conserved first and last residue. A D gene is named only where the DNA matches it firmly. Not every row has a clone size; where given, it reads once, few, many or a size class.

length	size	J	D	V	CDR3	DNA
15	-	TRBJ1-2	TRBD1	TRBV6-5	CASSRTGTGMSGYTF	TGTGCCAGCAGCCGTACCGGGACAGGGATGAGTGGCTACACCTTC
14	few	TRBJ2-7	-	TRBV18	CASSPPRKQREQYF	TGTGCCAGCTCACCACCGAGGAAACAGCGGGAGCAGTACTTC
15	-	TRBJ2-1	TRBD2	TRBV20-1	CSARRLAGGYNEQFF	TGCAGTGCTAGAAGACTAGCGGGGGGCTACAATGAGCAGTTCTTC
15	-	TRBJ1-4	-	TRBV2	CASCLAGTTNEKLFF	TGTGCCAGCTGTCTGGCTGGGACAACTAATGAAAAACTGTTTTTT
14	few	TRBJ1-6	-	TRBV4-1	CASSQEGRAPPLHF	TGCGCCAGCAGCCAAGAGGGCAGGGCACCTCCCCTCCACTTT
12	-	TRBJ1-1	TRBD1	TRBV3-1	CASSQLDREAFF	TGTGCCAGCAGCCAGCTGGACAGGGAGGCTTTCTTT
11	many	TRBJ1-2	TRBD1	TRBV28	CASGTDYGYTF	TGTGCCAGCGGGACAGACTATGGCTACACCTTC
13	-	TRBJ1-5	-	TRBV7-9	CASSMWRNQPQHF	TGTGCCAGCAGCATGTGGAGGAATCAGCCCCAGCATTTT
15	-	TRBJ1-5	TRBD1	TRBV20-1	CSARDRGENNQPQHF	TGCAGTGCTCGAGACAGGGGAGAAAACAATCAGCCCCAGCATTTT
16	-	TRBJ2-2	-	TRBV4-3	CASSQDGDRNTGELFF	TGCGCCAGCAGCCAAGATGGAGACAGGAACACCGGGGAGCTGTTTTTT
14	few	TRBJ1-3	-	TRBV20-1	CSARAASSGNTIYF	TGCAGTGCTAGGGCCGCTAGCTCTGGAAACACCATATATTTT
17	-	TRBJ1-4	-	TRBV11-2	CASSLDLAGAGNEKLFF	TGTGCCAGCAGCTTAGATCTGGCAGGGGCCGGGAATGAAAAACTGTTTTTT
12	-	TRBJ1-2	-	TRBV2	CASSQGGSYETF	TGTGCCAGCAGCCAGGGAGGGAGCTACGAAACCTTC
13	few	TRBJ2-5	-	TRBV7-7	CAISTGYQETQYF	TGTGCCATCTCGACAGGCTACCAAGAGACCCAGTACTTC
15	-	TRBJ1-1	TRBD1	TRBV7-2	CASSLARGPITEAFF	TGTGCCAGCAGCTTAGCCAGGGGGCCGATTACTGAAGCTTTCTTT
15	-	TRBJ2-5	TRBD2	TRBV12-3/TRBV12-4	CASSPPGLARETQYF	TGTGCCAGCAGTCCCCCGGGACTAGCGCGAGAGACCCAGTACTTC
16	few	TRBJ1-5	TRBD1	TRBV27	CASRKLTGVFNQPQHF	TGTGCCAGCAGAAAATTGACAGGGGTTTTCAATCAGCCCCAGCATTTT
17	many	TRBJ1-4	TRBD1	TRBV4-1	CASSQSGNQGANEKLFF	TGCGCCAGCAGCCAGAGCGGGAACCAGGGGGCGAATGAAAAACTGTTTTTT
13	few	TRBJ1-2	-	TRBV12-5	CASATWRGYGYTF	TGTGCTAGTGCGACCTGGAGGGGCTATGGCTACACCTTC
14	few	TRBJ2-1	TRBD2	TRBV20-1	CSALSGGAGREQFF	TGCAGTGCTCTCAGCGGGGGGGCGGGTAGAGAGCAGTTCTTC
15	few	TRBJ2-3	-	TRBV7-2	CASSLYMGGKDTQYF	TGTGCCAGCAGCTTATACATGGGGGGCAAGGATACGCAGTATTTT
16	-	TRBJ2-6	TRBD1	TRBV28	CAARGYRGRGANVLTF	TGTGCCGCGAGAGGCTACAGGGGGCGAGGGGCCAACGTCCTGACTTTC
13	-	TRBJ2-3	-	TRBV15	CATSAITQDTQYF	TGTGCCACCAGCGCTATTACGCAGGATACGCAGTATTTT
13	-	TRBJ2-5	TRBD1	TRBV7-2	CASSPDRKETQYF	TGTGCCAGCAGCCCGGACAGGAAAGAGACCCAGTACTTC
14	-	TRBJ2-5	-	TRBV6-5	CASSYSILGRTQYF	TGTGCCAGCAGTTACTCGATTCTTGGGCGGACCCAGTACTTC
13	-	TRBJ1-2	TRBD1	TRBV7-8	CASSPRTGFGYTF	TGTGCCAGCAGCCCTCGGACAGGGTTCGGCTACACCTTC
12	few	TRBJ2-4	TRBD1	TRBV6-5	CAIADRGGIQYF	TGTGCCATCGCGGACAGGGGAGGGATTCAGTACTTC
15	-	TRBJ2-4	-	TRBV19	CASSPRPIHLNIQYF	TGTGCCAGTAGCCCTCGCCCCATCCATTTGAACATTCAGTACTTC
14	few	TRBJ1-4	-	TRBV28	CASSLSGVREKLFF	TGTGCCAGCAGTTTGTCGGGGGTAAGGGAAAAACTGTTTTTT
15	few	TRBJ2-3	-	TRBV7-2	CASSFYTTGTDTQYF	TGTGCCAGCAGCTTTTACACCACTGGCACAGATACGCAGTATTTT
14	-	TRBJ1-2	TRBD1	TRBV4-3	CASSQEQGTYGYTF	TGCGCCAGCAGCCAAGAACAGGGGACCTATGGCTACACCTTC
16	-	TRBJ1-5	-	TRBV24-1	CATSGKGIYSNQPQHF	TGTGCCACCAGTGGGAAGGGGATCTATAGCAATCAGCCCCAGCATTTT
12	many	TRBJ2-5	-	TRBV29-1	CSVVPGQETQYF	TGCAGCGTTGTGCCAGGCCAAGAGACCCAGTACTTC
12	-	TRBJ2-5	-	TRBV20-1	CSANSPYETQYF	TGCAGTGCTAACAGTCCTTACGAGACCCAGTACTTC